These 7 T cell receptor beta chains were all obtained from the same sample, sequenced in a study of naive and memory T cell subsets (TCRdb year 2017). What the work shows at the level of the full study, not this receptor alone: A few larger clonotypes were present in naive repertoires, particularly the CD8 repertoires, and these clonotypes were possibly memory cells re-expressing CD45RA.

What these receptors recognize is not known. The library was built by means of UMI-ligation and nested PCR. TCRdb shows the sequencer as Illumina MiSeq. To cover both TRBC1 and TRBC2, the beta constant-region primer consisted of an equimolar mix of two oligonucleotides. Four rounds of PCR were used to amplify ligated cDNA, with nested alpha and beta constant-region primers being used together with the SP2 primer. TCRdb handled the public reads itself, with Q25 trimming in fastp and clone calling in MiXCR, and kept productive beta chains. When rows share a CDR3 protein, they turn into one entry using the most common DNA and genes. This sample holds about 150,000 distinct CDR3 sequences; 20% to 25% were observed only once. The top ten constitute 0.085% to 0.11% of the sample. Sample: naive CD4+ T cells from blood. The intended sense of this specimen's cell subset or site label: naive T cells, CD45RA high CD27+. Receptors were obtained from a human donor in good health.

This clonotype was counted a few times. The rearrangement links TRBV6-5 to TRBJ2-1, with 9 bases identical to TRBD2. Looked up from germline, CDR1 is MNHEY and CDR2 is SVGAGI. The CDR3 loop spans 16 amino acids. The V segment lost 5 bases and the J segment 7 bases; nucleotides outside the gene matches: 12. The CDR3 region is CASSETLAGFRNEQFF. The CDR3 nucleotides are TGTGCCAGCAGTGAGACGCTAGCGGGATTTCGGAATGAGCAGTTCTTC.

This clonotype occurred a few times. This sequence joins TRBV2 and TRBJ1-5, with 8 bases that match TRBD1. The CDR3 is 17 amino acids. The trim removed 7 bases at V and 2 bases at J, leaving 13 bases unmatched. Germline-derived CDR1 and CDR2 are SNHLY and FYNNEI. The CDR3 region is CASTHMGDRTGNQPQHF. The DNA for the CDR3 is TGTGCCAGCACTCATATGGGGGACAGGACCGGCAATCAGCCCCAGCATTTT. Together with reference TRBV2 and TRBJ1-5, the CDR3 gives the full variable domain: EPEVTQTPSHQVTQMGQEVILRCVPISNHLYFYWYRQILGQKVEFLVSFYNNEISEKSEIFDDQFSVERPDGSNFTLKIRSTKLEDSAMYFCASTHMGDRTGNQPQHFGDGTRLSIL.

The CDR3 reads CSARGLGSYNEQFF. CDR3 in DNA: TGCAGTGCTAGAGGGCTGGGCTCCTACAATGAGCAGTTCTTC. V is TRBV20-1 and J is TRBJ2-1; D unresolved. The V end lost 1 base, the J end lost 0 bases, and 7 bases lay between the germline ends. Germline CDR1 DFQATT, CDR2 SNEGSKA (reference sequence). CDR3 length: 14 residues.

This clonotype was observed a few times. CDR3 protein: CAISAWDDSSYNEQFF. In nucleotides, the CDR3 is TGTGCCATCAGTGCCTGGGACGATAGCTCCTACAATGAGCAGTTCTTC. V usage is TRBV10-3 and J usage is TRBJ2-1; D may match TRBD1 or TRBD2 (5 bases each). Germline CDR1 ENHRY, CDR2 SYGVKD. The CDR3 loop spans 16 amino acids. V was trimmed by 4 bases and J by 0 bases, leaving 13 bases between them.

This chain joins TRBV27 and TRBJ2-5; TRBD1 matches 8 bases. The CDR3 runs 17 residues. V was clipped by 2 bases and J by 4 bases; unmatched bases: 12. The germline V gene encodes CDR1 MNHEY and CDR2 SMNVEV (reference sequence). The CDR3 nucleotides are TGTGCCAGCAGTTTAATGACAGGACAGGGCCGCGGAGAGACCCAGTACTTC. Residues: CASSLMTGQGRGETQYF.

The genes are TRBV4-1 and TRBJ1-1; 11 bases agree with TRBD1. The J segment lost 11 bases and the V segment lost 1 base, leaving 15 bases of the junction unmatched. CDR3 length: 17 amino acids. From germline, CDR1 is MGHRA and CDR2 YSYEKL. CDR3 nucleotide sequence: TGCGCCAGCAGCCAAGGGGGCGGACAGGGGGCCTTTCGACTCGCTTTCTTT. This translates into CASSQGGGQGAFRLAFF.

V is TRBV7-9 and J is TRBJ2-3, with D possibly matching TRBD1 (5 bases). The CDR3 totals 14 residues. Germline V gene data show CDR1 as SEHNR and CDR2 as FQNEAQ (reference sequence). V was clipped by 3 bases and J by 5 bases, with 12 bases between them. The CDR3 region has the DNA TGTGCCAGCAGCTTCCACCAGGGCATAGATACGCAGTATTTT. Translation: CASSFHQGIDTQYF.